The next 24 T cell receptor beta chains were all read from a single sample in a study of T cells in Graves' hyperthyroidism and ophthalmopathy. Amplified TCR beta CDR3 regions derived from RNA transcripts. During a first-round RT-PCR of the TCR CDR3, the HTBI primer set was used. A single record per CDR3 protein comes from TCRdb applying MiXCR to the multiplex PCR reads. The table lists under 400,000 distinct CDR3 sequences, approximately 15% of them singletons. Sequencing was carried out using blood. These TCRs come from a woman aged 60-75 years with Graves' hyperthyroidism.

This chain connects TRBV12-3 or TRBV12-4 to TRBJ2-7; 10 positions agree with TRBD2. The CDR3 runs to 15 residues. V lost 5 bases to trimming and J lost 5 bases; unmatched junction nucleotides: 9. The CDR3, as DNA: TGTGCCAGCAGTGCTGGATTAGCGGGAGGTAACGAGCAGTACTTC. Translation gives CASSAGLAGGNEQYF.

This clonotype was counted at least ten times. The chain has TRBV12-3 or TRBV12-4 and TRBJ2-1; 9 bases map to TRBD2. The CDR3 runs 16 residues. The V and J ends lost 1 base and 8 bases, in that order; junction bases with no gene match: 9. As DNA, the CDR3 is TGTGCCAGCAGTTTAGGGGCGGGAGGGCCTCGTGATGAGCAGTTCTTC. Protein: CASSLGAGGPRDEQFF.

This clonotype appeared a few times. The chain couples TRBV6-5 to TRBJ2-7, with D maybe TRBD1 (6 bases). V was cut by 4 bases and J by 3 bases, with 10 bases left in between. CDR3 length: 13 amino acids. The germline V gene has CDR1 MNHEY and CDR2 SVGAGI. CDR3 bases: TGTGCCAGCAGTTCTACAGGGATCTACGAGCAGTACTTC. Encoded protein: CASSSTGIYEQYF.

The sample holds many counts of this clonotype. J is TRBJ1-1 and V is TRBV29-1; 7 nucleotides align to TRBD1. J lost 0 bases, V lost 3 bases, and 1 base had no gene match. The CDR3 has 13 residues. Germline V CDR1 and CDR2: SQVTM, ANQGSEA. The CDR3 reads CSVEGTVNTEAFF. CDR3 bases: TGCAGCGTTGAGGGGACAGTGAACACTGAAGCTTTCTTT.

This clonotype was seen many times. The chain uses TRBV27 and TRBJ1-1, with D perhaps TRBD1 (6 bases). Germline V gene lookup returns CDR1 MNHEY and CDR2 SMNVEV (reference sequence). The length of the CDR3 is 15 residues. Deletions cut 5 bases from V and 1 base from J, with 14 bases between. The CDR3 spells CASSAWGQENTEAFF. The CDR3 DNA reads TGTGCCAGCAGTGCCTGGGGACAAGAGAACACTGAAGCTTTCTTT.

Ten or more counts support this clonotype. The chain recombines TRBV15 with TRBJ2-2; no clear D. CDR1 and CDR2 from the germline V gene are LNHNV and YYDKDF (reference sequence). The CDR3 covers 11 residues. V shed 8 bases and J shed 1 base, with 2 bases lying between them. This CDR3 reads CATENTGELFF. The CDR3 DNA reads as TGTGCCACCGAGAACACCGGGGAGCTGTTTTTT.

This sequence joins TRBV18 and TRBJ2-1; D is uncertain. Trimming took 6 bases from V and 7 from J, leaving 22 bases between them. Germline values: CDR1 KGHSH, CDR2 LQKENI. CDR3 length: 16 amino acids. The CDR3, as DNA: TGTGCCAGCTCCCAGGTTAGGTCGTCTCCTGGAAATGAGCAGTTCTTC. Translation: CASSQVRSSPGNEQFF.

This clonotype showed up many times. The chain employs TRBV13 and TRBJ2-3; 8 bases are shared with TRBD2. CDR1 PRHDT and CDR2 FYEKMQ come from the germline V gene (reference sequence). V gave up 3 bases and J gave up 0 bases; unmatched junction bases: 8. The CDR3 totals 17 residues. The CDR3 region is CASSLGTRHSSTDTQYF. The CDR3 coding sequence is TGTGCCAGCAGCTTGGGGACTAGGCATTCTAGCACAGATACGCAGTATTTT.

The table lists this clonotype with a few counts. The CDR3 sequence is CASSSGTGATGELFF. The CDR3 DNA reads TGCGCCAGCAGCTCCGGGACAGGGGCGACCGGGGAGCTGTTTTTT. The rearrangement joins TRBV5-1 to TRBJ2-2; 10 bases match TRBD1. Looked up from germline, CDR1 is SGHRS and CDR2 is YFSETQ. J gave up 5 bases and V 3 bases, and 4 bases lay outside the gene matches. The CDR3 is made up of 15 amino acids.

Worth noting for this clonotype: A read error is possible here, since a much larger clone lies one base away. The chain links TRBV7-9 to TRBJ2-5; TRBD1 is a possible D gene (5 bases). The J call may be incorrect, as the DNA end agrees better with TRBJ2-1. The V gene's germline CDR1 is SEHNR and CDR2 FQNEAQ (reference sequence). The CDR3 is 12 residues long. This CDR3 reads CASSLMGQTQFF. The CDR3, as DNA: TGTGCCAGCAGCTTGATGGGGCAGACCCAGTTCTTC.

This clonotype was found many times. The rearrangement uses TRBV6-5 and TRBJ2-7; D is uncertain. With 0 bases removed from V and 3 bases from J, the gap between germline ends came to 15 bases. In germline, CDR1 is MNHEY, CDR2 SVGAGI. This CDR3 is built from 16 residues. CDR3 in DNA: TGTGCCAGCAGTTACTCAGGGTTCAACTGGGGCTACGAGCAGTACTTC. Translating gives CASSYSGFNWGYEQYF.

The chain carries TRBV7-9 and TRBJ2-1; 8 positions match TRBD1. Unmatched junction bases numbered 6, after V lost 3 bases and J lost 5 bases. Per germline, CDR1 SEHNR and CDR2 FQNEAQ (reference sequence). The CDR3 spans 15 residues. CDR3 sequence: CASSFLNRGNNEQFF. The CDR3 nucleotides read TGTGCCAGCAGCTTCCTGAACAGGGGGAACAATGAGCAGTTCTTC.

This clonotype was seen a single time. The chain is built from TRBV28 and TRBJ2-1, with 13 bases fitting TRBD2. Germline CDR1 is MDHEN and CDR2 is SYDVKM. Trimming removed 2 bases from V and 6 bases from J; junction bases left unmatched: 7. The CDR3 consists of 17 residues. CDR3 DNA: TGTGCCAGCAGTTTACTATGGACTAGCGGGAGTAGCAATGAGCAGTTCTTC. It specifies CASSLLWTSGSSNEQFF.

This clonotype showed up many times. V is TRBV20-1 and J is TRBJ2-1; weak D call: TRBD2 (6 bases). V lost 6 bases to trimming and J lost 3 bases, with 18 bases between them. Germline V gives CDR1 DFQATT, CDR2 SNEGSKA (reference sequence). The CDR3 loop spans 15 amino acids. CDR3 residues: CSATNRDSIYNEQFF. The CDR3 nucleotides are TGCAGTGCGACAAACCGGGACTCCATCTACAATGAGCAGTTCTTC.

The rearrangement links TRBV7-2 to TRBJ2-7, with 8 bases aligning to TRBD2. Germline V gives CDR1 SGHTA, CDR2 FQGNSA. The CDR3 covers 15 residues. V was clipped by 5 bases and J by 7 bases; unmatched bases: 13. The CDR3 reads CASSPQAGAPGEQYF. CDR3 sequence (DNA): TGTGCCAGCAGCCCCCAAGCGGGAGCCCCGGGGGAGCAGTACTTC.

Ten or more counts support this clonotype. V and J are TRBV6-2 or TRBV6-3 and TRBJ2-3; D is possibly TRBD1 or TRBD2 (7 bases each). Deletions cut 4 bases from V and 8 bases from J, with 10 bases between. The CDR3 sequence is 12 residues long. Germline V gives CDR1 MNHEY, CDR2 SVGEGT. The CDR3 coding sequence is TGTGCCAGCAGTTCAGGGGGGGTTACGCAGTATTTT. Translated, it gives CASSSGGVTQYF.

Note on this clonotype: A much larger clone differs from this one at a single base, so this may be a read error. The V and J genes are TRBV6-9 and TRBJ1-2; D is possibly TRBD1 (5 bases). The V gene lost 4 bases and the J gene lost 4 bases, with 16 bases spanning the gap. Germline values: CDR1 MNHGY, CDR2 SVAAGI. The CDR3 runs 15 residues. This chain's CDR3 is CASSFSSGPSYGYTF. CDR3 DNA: TGTGCCAGCAGTTTCTCTTCGGGGCCGAGCTATGGCTACACCTTC.

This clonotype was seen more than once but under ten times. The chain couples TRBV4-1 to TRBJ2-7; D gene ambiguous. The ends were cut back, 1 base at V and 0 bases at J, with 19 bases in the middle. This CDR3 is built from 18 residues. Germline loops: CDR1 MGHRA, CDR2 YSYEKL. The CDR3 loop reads CASSQGPPREWGSYEQYF. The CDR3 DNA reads TGCGCCAGCAGCCAAGGACCTCCCCGCGAATGGGGCTCCTACGAGCAGTACTTC.

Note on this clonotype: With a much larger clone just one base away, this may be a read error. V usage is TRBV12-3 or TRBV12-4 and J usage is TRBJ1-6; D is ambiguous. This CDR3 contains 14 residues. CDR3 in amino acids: CASRLSSYNSPLRF. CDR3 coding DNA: TGTGCCAGCCGGCTAAGCTCCTATAATTCACCCCTCCGCTTT.

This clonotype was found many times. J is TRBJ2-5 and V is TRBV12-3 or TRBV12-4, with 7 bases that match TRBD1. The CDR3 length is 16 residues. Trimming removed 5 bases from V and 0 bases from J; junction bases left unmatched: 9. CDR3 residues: CASSPPGQIYQETQYF. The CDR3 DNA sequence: TGTGCCAGCAGTCCTCCGGGACAGATATACCAAGAGACCCAGTACTTC.

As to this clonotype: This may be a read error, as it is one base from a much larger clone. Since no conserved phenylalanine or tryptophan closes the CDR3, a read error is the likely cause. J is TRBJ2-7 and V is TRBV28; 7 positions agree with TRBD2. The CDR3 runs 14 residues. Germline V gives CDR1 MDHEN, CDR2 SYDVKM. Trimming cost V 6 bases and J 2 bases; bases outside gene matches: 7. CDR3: CASRRAGSAYEQYL. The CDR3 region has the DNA TGTGCCAGCAGAAGAGCGGGATCTGCCTACGAGCAGTACCTC.

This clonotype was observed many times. The chain's CDR3 is CASSSNRGGGLYGYTF. As DNA, the CDR3 is TGTGCCAGCAGCTCCAACAGGGGCGGCGGCCTCTATGGCTACACCTTC. This rearrangement joins TRBV11-2 to TRBJ1-2, with 7 bases fitting TRBD1. The CDR3 consists of 16 residues. The V gene's germline CDR1 is SGHAT and CDR2 FQNNGV. The trim removed 4 bases at V and 4 bases at J, leaving 12 bases unmatched. The variable domain in full, with the rest retrieved from reference TRBV11-2 and TRBJ1-2, is EAGVAQSPRYKIIEKRQSVAFWCNPISGHATLYWYQQILGQGPKLLIQFQNNGVVDDSQLPKDRFSAERLKGVDSTLKIQPAKLEDSAVYLCASSSNRGGGLYGYTFGSGTRLTVV.

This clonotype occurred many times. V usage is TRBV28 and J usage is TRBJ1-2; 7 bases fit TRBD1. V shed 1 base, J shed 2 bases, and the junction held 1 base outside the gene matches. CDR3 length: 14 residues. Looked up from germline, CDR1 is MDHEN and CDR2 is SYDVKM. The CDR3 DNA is TGTGCCAGCAGTTTATTGGACAGGAACTATGGCTACACCTTC. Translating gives CASSLLDRNYGYTF.

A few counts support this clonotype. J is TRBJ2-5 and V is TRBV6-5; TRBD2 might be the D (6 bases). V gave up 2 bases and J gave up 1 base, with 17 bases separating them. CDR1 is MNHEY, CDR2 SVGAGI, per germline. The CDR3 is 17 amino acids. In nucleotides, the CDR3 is TGTGCCAGCAGTTACAGATTGGCGGGATGGGGCCAAGAGACCCAGTACTTC. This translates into CASSYRLAGWGQETQYF.